These 5 T cell receptor beta chains were all obtained from the same sample, sequenced in a study of CXCR3-negative and CXCR3-positive naive CD8 T cells. The study made its TRB cDNA libraries by 5' RACE, adding UMI labels. Each CDR3 protein gets one entry in TCRdb, which reprocessed the 5' RACE reads and gives no DNA. The repertoire table contains roughly 8,700 distinct CDR3 sequences. The sequencing sample was made of naive CXCR3- CD8+ T cells from blood. Specified subset: CD45RO-CCR7+CD27+CD95- naive CD8+ T cells lacking CXCR3 (TNR3-). The receptors come from a human donor in good health. Some clones in this sample may be carry-over from other donors' samples.

The chain links TRBV14 to TRBJ2-7; the TCRdb call, TRBD1, lacks DNA for checking. Germline loops: CDR1 SGHDN, CDR2 FVKESK. The CDR3 extends over 16 amino acids. The CDR3 region is CASSNLDRESPYEQYF. The full variable domain, in which reference TRBV14 and TRBJ2-7 provide the parts outside the CDR3, is EAGVTQFPSHSVIEKGQTVTLRCDPISGHDNLYWYRRVMGKEIKFLLHFVKESKQDESGMPNNRFLAERTGGTYSTLKVQPAELEDSGVYFCASSNLDRESPYEQYFGPGTRLTVT.

This clonotype is deemed medium-sized by its frequency. Here the CDR3 reads CSVLTSGFYEQYF. The genes are TRBV29-1 and TRBJ2-7; TCRdb's D call of TRBD2 is untestable without DNA. Germline values: CDR1 SQVTM, CDR2 ANQGSEA. The CDR3 is made up of 13 amino acids.

This clonotype is deemed medium-sized (0.01 to 0.1%) by its frequency. The genes are TRBV7-8 and TRBJ2-1. The germline V gene has CDR1 SGHVS and CDR2 FQNEAQ. The CDR3 spans 13 residues. CDR3 loop: CASSLLGYNEQFF.

By frequency, this clonotype is medium-sized. V is TRBV29-1 and J is TRBJ1-1. The CDR3 is 11 residues long. Germline V gene sequence: CDR1 SQVTM, CDR2 ANQGSEA. The CDR3: CSVEEGRRMAF.

The V gene is TRBV29-1, the J gene TRBJ2-7; TCRdb lists TRBD2, though no DNA is available to test this call. The V gene's germline CDR1 is SQVTM and CDR2 ANQGSEA. The CDR3 is made up of 15 amino acids. Here the CDR3 reads CSVEGASGTPYEQYF.